The 17 T cell receptor beta chains given below trace back to one sample, sequenced in a study of response to subunit inactivated influenza vaccine. TCRdb re-called the RT-PCR reads with MiXCR, one entry per CDR3 protein. The sample has about 780,000 distinct CDR3 sequences, approximately 17% seen once. The sample consisted of PBMCs from blood, taken about 5 days after vaccination. These receptors all come from a man in his fifties who received an inactivated influenza vaccine.

This clonotype appeared many times. V and J are TRBV15 and TRBJ2-2; no definite D call. Trimming removed 4 bases from V and 5 bases from J, with 2 bases in between. Germline lookup yields CDR1 LNHNV and CDR2 YYDKDF (reference sequence). The CDR3 length is 11 residues. CDR3 nucleotides: TGTGCCACCAGCACTACCGGGGAGCTGTTTTTT. Translation: CATSTTGELFF.

There are many counts of this clonotype. V and J are TRBV29-1 and TRBJ1-4; TRBD1 matches 7 bases. This CDR3 region has 12 residues. Germline loops: CDR1 SQVTM, CDR2 ANQGSEA. Germline trimming cut 7 bases from V and 5 bases from J; bases unmatched to any gene: 4. The CDR3 sequence: CSGQGLNEKLFF. The CDR3 region has the DNA TGCAGCGGACAGGGACTAAATGAAAAACTGTTTTTT.

This rearrangement joins TRBV28 to TRBJ1-1; 7 bases are shared with TRBD1. Germline V gene lookup returns CDR1 MDHEN and CDR2 SYDVKM. The CDR3 loop spans 14 amino acids. V lost 7 bases, J lost 6 bases, and 11 bases stayed unmatched. CDR3 nucleotides: TGTGCCAGCAACAGGGGATCGGGGATCCCTGAAGCTTTCTTT. It translates to CASNRGSGIPEAFF.

This clonotype was counted at least ten times. The J gene is TRBJ2-1, the V gene TRBV5-6; 7 nucleotides line up with TRBD2. J gave up 6 bases and V 1 base, and 7 bases lay outside the gene matches. CDR1 is SGHDT and CDR2 is YYEEEE in the germline V gene. This CDR3 comprises 15 residues. As DNA, the CDR3 is TGTGCCAGCAGCTTGCTTAGCGGGTCCCCCAATGAGCAGTTCTTC. It codes for CASSLLSGSPNEQFF.

This clonotype turned up a few times. The V and J genes are TRBV24-1 and TRBJ2-1; D might be TRBD2 (5 bases). V was pared by 6 bases and J by 9 bases, with 14 bases between. This CDR3 spans 13 amino acids. The V gene's germline CDR1 is KGHDR and CDR2 SFDVKD. The DNA of the CDR3 is TGTGCCACCAGTAGGGCTGGAGGAATTGAGCAGTTCTTC. Its translation: CATSRAGGIEQFF.

This clonotype has more than one count but fewer than ten. The chain carries TRBV12-3 or TRBV12-4 and TRBJ2-1, with D possibly matching TRBD1 (6 bases). The CDR3 totals 15 residues. V lost 6 bases and J lost 2, with 14 bases in between. The CDR3 loop reads CASSLGAGPYNEQFF. The CDR3 nucleotides read TGTGCCAGCAGCCTGGGGGCTGGGCCCTACAATGAGCAGTTCTTC.

This chain uses TRBV29-1 with TRBJ1-1; D ambiguous. The V gene lost 3 bases and the J gene lost 4 bases, with 9 bases spanning the gap. CDR1 and CDR2 (germline): SQVTM, ANQGSEA. The CDR3 totals 12 residues. The CDR3 here is CSVDEGSTEAFF. In DNA, the CDR3 is TGCAGCGTTGATGAGGGTAGCACTGAAGCTTTCTTT.

The chain has TRBV4-1 and TRBJ2-7; D may correspond to TRBD1 or TRBD2 (5 bases each). There are 18 residues in the CDR3. CDR1 and CDR2 from the germline V gene are MGHRA and YSYEKL. Trimming took 0 bases from V and 5 from J, leaving 23 bases between them. As DNA, the CDR3 is TGCGCCAGCAGCCAAGAGATGAGGGGTGGATCGGGCTGGGACGAGCAGTACTTC. Translated: CASSQEMRGGSGWDEQYF.

V is TRBV25-1 and J is TRBJ2-1; 7 nucleotides agree with TRBD2. Germline loops: CDR1 MGHDK, CDR2 SYGVNS. This CDR3 contains 15 residues. Trimming cost V 10 bases and J 6 bases; bases outside gene matches: 15. CDR3 sequence: CATKDASGPFNEQFF. In DNA form, the CDR3 reads TGTGCCACCAAGGACGCTAGCGGACCATTCAATGAGCAGTTCTTC.

The chain couples TRBV5-1 to TRBJ2-7; TRBD1 matches 9 bases. The junction had 7 bases not matched to a gene; V was cut back by 4 bases and J by 5 bases. The CDR3 covers 14 residues. Looked up from germline, CDR1 is SGHRS and CDR2 is YFSETQ. In nucleotides, the CDR3 is TGCGCCAGCAGCCCGGGGACAGGGCCAAACGAGCAGTACTTC. This sequence encodes CASSPGTGPNEQYF.

This clonotype came up a few times. The chain is built from TRBV29-1 and TRBJ2-5; perhaps TRBD2 as D (7 bases). CDR3 length: 12 residues. V was cut by 4 bases and J by 3 bases, with 9 bases left in between. Per the germline V gene, CDR1 is SQVTM and CDR2 is ANQGSEA. CDR3 sequence reads: CSVGGGEETQYF. For the CDR3, the DNA is TGCAGCGTTGGAGGGGGGGAAGAGACCCAGTACTTC.

The rearrangement joins TRBV6-1 to TRBJ2-2; no reliable D call. CDR3 length equals 14 residues. The V end was cut by 2 bases, the J end by 6 bases, with 10 bases between. Germline-derived CDR1 and CDR2 are MNHNS and SASEGT. The CDR3 sequence: CASSELNEAGELFF. CDR3 bases: TGTGCCAGCAGTGAACTGAATGAGGCCGGGGAGCTGTTTTTT.

This clonotype was detected only a few times. The rearrangement joins TRBV6-1 to TRBJ1-5, with D unclear. Trimming left V 5 bases short and J 6 bases short, with 14 bases between. From germline, CDR1 is MNHNS and CDR2 SASEGT. This CDR3 contains 14 residues. CDR3 DNA: TGTGCCAGCAGTCCCCGTGCTTACGGTCAGCCCCAGCATTTT. It is translated as CASSPRAYGQPQHF.

This chain links TRBV9 with TRBJ1-2; D gene uncertain. Germline assignment: CDR1 SGDLS and CDR2 YYNGEE. This CDR3 comprises 14 residues. V lost 3 bases, J lost 2 bases, and 11 bases lay in between. CDR3 DNA sequence: TGTGCCAGCAGCGGTGAGGGAGGGAACTATGGCTACACCTTC. Its protein product is CASSGEGGNYGYTF.

This clonotype was seen only a few times. The CDR3 loop reads CASSLTATSSYEQYF. The CDR3 DNA sequence: TGCGCCAGCAGCTTGACGGCTACGAGCTCCTACGAGCAGTACTTC. This chain joins TRBV5-1 and TRBJ2-7; unclear D gene. V was pared by 1 base and J by 0 bases, with 11 bases between. The germline gives CDR1 SGHRS, CDR2 YFSETQ. The CDR3 is made up of 15 amino acids.

This chain uses TRBV3-1 with TRBJ1-4; D gene unclear. Looked up from germline, CDR1 is LGHDT and CDR2 is YNNKEL (reference sequence). The ends were cut back, 2 bases at V and 5 bases at J, with 12 bases in the middle. The CDR3 is 15 amino acids. The CDR3 coding sequence is TGTGCCAGCAGCCAATCAGACTTGAAGAATGAAAAACTGTTTTTT. Translating gives CASSQSDLKNEKLFF.

The rearrangement uses TRBV6-2 or TRBV6-3 and TRBJ2-5; D not certain. Trimming left V 2 bases short and J 4 bases short, with 17 bases between. This CDR3 has 16 amino acids. Germline values: CDR1 MNHEY, CDR2 SVGEGT. CDR3 amino acids: CASSYSNRNLGETQYF. CDR3 DNA sequence: TGTGCCAGCAGTTACAGCAACCGTAATCTAGGAGAGACCCAGTACTTC.